The entry below describes one T cell receptor beta chain. The sample belongs to a study of T cell changes during pregnancy in multiple sclerosis. The CDR3 consists of 15 residues. In germline, CDR1 is LGHNA, CDR2 YSLEER. V was cut by 0 bases and J by 10 bases, with 13 bases left in between. Method: immunoSEQ multiplex PCR; TCRdb's copy keeps in-frame clones and lacks some. Altogether about 61,000 clones are present, over 80% being singletons, with the ten largest covering 0.89%. The sample in question was peripheral blood, obtained in the first trimester of pregnancy. V and J are TRBV4-3 and TRBJ1-6; weak D call: TRBD1 (6 bases). The clonotype comes from a female donor in good health, enrolled as a control in a pregnancy study. The DNA of the CDR3 is TGCGCCAGCAGCCAAGATACAGGGCCTGGATCACCCCTCCACTTT. The encoded protein is CASSQDTGPGSPLHF.